This TCR beta chain is drawn from a study of blood T cell repertoires in COVID-19 (dated by TCRdb to 2020 to 2022). Study-level background: Samples from collaborators originated in the United States, Italy and Spain and spanned both the acute and convalescent phases of COVID-19. Samples came from the ongoing ImmuneRACE study (first 160 participants) plus 1,254 subjects from 6 global collaborators. A freely available public database, intended as a resource for researchers studying the immune response to SARS-CoV-2, is where the repertoires were released. Sample metadata almost always included a de-identified subject ID, COVID-19 status, age in years and sex. Where available, HLA class I and class II types were taken from metadata supplied by the sample provider and were not determined by assay-based typing. Subjects who had been exposed to COVID-19, were actively infected with it, or had recovered from it provided the deeply sampled blood TCRbeta repertoires that made up the dataset. The material from the prospective study consisted of cDNA or gDNA derived from T cells, B-cell-depleted T cells, or PBMCs. General conclusions and limits of the study: The quantity of clinical and demographic metadata differed by source and by participant and was supplied without curation.

Participants in the prospective study were enrolled through a virtual design, were aged 18 to 89 years, and lived in 20 to 30 United States geographic areas. In the prospective study, cohorts were assigned on the basis of participant-reported clinical history obtained from a screening survey and a study questionnaire. For ImmuneRACE Cohort 3, a participant was defined as recovered based on two consecutive negative NP/OP PCR tests, clearance by a healthcare professional, or resolution of symptoms. In the prospective study, whole blood, serum and a nasopharyngeal or oropharyngeal swab were collected from each participant by mobile phlebotomists. Prospective study participants could optionally give additional blood draws and questionnaires over an approximately two-month period. Prospective study blood samples were shipped either frozen or at room temperature before DNA extraction. CDR1 and CDR2 are drawn from the germline V gene: SGHVS, FQNEAQ. Trimming leaves V shorter by 6 bases and J shorter by 2 bases, with the junction holding 3 bases beyond the gene matches. The CDR3 contains 13 residues, cysteine and phenylalanine counted. The sequence is cut down to CDR3 DNA, 39 bases in frame from base 1.

Comments on this clone: Its antigen remains undetermined. No much larger clone exists at a distance of one base, and base qualities are not known.

TCRbeta CDR3 regions were amplified from genomic DNA using the immunoSEQ Assay, a bias-controlled multiplex PCR. The paper's data handling went like this. Nucleated cell counts per sample were estimated from amplification of reference gene primers within the assay. To quantify the absolute abundance of each unique TCRbeta CDR3 rearrangement, sequence reads were collapsed and filtered. For each sample, productive Simpson clonality was calculated as the square root of Simpson's diversity index over productive rearrangements. Entries here come from immuneACCESS through TCRdb and include only in-frame sequences with V and J called. Some clones fail to appear in such tables; in the studies checked, an unresolved V gene covers under half of the shortfall, and the cause of the remainder is unknown. V and J calls and clone size follow that table, whereas D and trimming were derived from the DNA. For this sample the table gives roughly 130,000 clones, of which 65% to 85% were detected only once. Roughly 3.5% of the sample belongs to the ten largest clones.

Sequenced: PBMCs or T cells enriched from blood (not recorded which). The chain is assembled from TRBV7-8 and TRBJ1-2; the central 7 bases match TRBD1. The sequence came from a woman in her twenties or thirties who had recovered from COVID-19. The CDR3 sequence is CASRQTGNYGYTF. The base sequence is TGTGCCAGCAGACAGACAGGGAACTATGGCTACACCTTC.